Following are 10 T cell receptor beta chains from one sample sequenced in a study of OX40 agonist ivuxolimab in advanced cancers. Repertoires were generated with immunoSEQ multiplex PCR, while TCRdb's copy carries only in-frame clones and drops some. The sample lists approximately 37,000 clones, roughly 80% occurring once. Here the sequenced sample was CD4+ or CD8+ T cells sorted from blood, taken in a trial of the OX40 agonist ivuxolimab. The receptors stem from an adult with an advanced solid tumor such as melanoma, head and neck, liver or kidney cancer.

This chain connects TRBV5-1 to TRBJ2-3, with D unresolved. The CDR3 loop spans 12 amino acids. Germline lookup yields CDR1 SGHRS and CDR2 YFSETQ. Trimming pared 0 bases from V and 4 bases from J, leaving 3 bases between. The CDR3 protein is CASSLEPDTQYF. CDR3 nucleotide sequence: TGCGCCAGCAGCTTGGAGCCAGATACGCAGTATTTT.

This clone appeared many times. The rearrangement links TRBV27 to TRBJ1-2; D not certain. The CDR3 has 13 amino acids. Trimming took 6 bases from V and 4 from J, leaving 12 bases between them. Germline V gives CDR1 MNHEY, CDR2 SMNVEV (reference sequence). CDR3 residues: CASSFDWTYGYTF. The CDR3 DNA reads as TGTGCCAGCAGCTTTGACTGGACCTATGGCTACACCTTC.

This sequence joins TRBV27 and TRBJ2-7, with D uncertain. Trimming took off 7 bases at V and 1 base at J, with 11 bases between the two ends. Per the germline V gene, CDR1 is MNHEY and CDR2 is SMNVEV (reference sequence). The CDR3 is made up of 13 amino acids. Written as DNA, the CDR3 is TGTGCCAGCAAAGGTTGGCAGTCCTACGAGCAGTACTTC. Translating gives CASKGWQSYEQYF.

This CDR3 reads CASSFGLHTGELFF. As DNA, the CDR3 is TGTGCCAGCAGTTTTGGGTTACACACCGGGGAGCTGTTTTTT. This sequence joins TRBV27 and TRBJ2-2; D is ambiguous. This CDR3 region has 14 residues. V was pared by 3 bases and J by 3 bases, with 8 bases between. CDR1 and CDR2 from the germline V gene are MNHEY and SMNVEV (reference sequence).

The chain employs TRBV7-3 and TRBJ2-7; 9 positions agree with TRBD1. The CDR3 has 16 residues. Germline V lookup: CDR1 SGHTA, CDR2 FQGTGA. The ends lost 5 bases at V and 5 bases at J; junction bases unmatched: 13. This chain's CDR3 is CASSLPKDRGENEQYF. The CDR3 DNA follows: TGTGCCAGCAGCCTCCCGAAGGACAGGGGTGAGAACGAGCAGTACTTC.

This clone was observed many times. V gene TRBV5-4 combines with J gene TRBJ2-7; 7 bases align to TRBD1. CDR3 length equals 14 residues. V dropped 4 bases and J dropped 6; count of bases not matched to a gene: 10. CDR1 is SGHNT, CDR2 YYREEE, per germline (reference sequence). In DNA form, the CDR3 reads TGTGCCAGCAGCCAGCTGACAGGGTTCGGCGAGCAGTACTTC. It yields the protein CASSQLTGFGEQYF.

The chain employs TRBV28 and TRBJ2-2, with D possibly being TRBD1 (6 bases). The CDR3 totals 15 residues. Trimming left V 6 bases short and J 4 bases short, with 15 bases between. Germline-derived CDR1 and CDR2 are MDHEN and SYDVKM. Written as DNA, the CDR3 is TGTGCCAGCAGACGTGCAGGGGTTCCCACCGGGGAGCTGTTTTTT. The encoded protein is CASRRAGVPTGELFF.

This CDR3 reads CATSRDSLDTGTGGYEQYF. For the CDR3, the DNA is TGTGCCACCAGCAGAGATTCTCTTGACACCGGGACAGGGGGTTACGAGCAGTACTTC. This chain joins TRBV15 and TRBJ2-7; TRBD1 agrees at 11 bases. The germline V gene has CDR1 LNHNV and CDR2 YYDKDF (reference sequence). The junction had 14 bases not matched to a gene; V was cut back by 0 bases and J by 4 bases. The CDR3 has 19 amino acids. Together with reference TRBV15 and TRBJ2-7, the CDR3 gives the full variable domain: DAMVIQNPRYQVTQFGKPVTLSCSQTLNHNVMYWYQQKSSQAPKLLFHYYDKDFNNEADTPDNFQSRRPNTSFCFLDIRSPGLGDTAMYLCATSRDSLDTGTGGYEQYFGPGTRLTVT.

The genes are TRBV4-3 and TRBJ1-5; D not resolved. Germline V lookup: CDR1 LGHNA, CDR2 YSLEER. V was clipped by 4 bases and J by 0 bases, with 13 bases between them. The CDR3 totals 16 residues. CDR3 loop: CASSPHSGPSNQPQHF. DNA for the CDR3: TGCGCCAGCAGCCCTCATAGCGGACCTAGCAATCAGCCCCAGCATTTT.

This chain links TRBV21-1 with TRBJ2-7; TRBD1 is the table's D call, not checked against the DNA. TRBV21-1 is recorded as a pseudogene. The CDR3 sequence is 13 residues long. The chain's CDR3 is CASSNNRGDEQYF. The CDR3 DNA follows: TGTGCCAGCAGCAACAACAGGGGAGACGAGCAGTACTTC.